Below are 22 T cell receptor beta chains sequenced from a single sample in a study of blood T cell repertoires in COVID-19. The data were produced by immunoSEQ multiplex PCR, yet TCRdb's version contains in-frame clones alone and is incomplete. The sample gives 250,000 to 300,000 clones, more than 70% of which show up once; around 11% is in the top ten. Material for sequencing was peripheral blood. The receptors here all came from a woman under 40 with COVID-19, enrolled during active disease.

The chain combines TRBV6-5 with TRBJ1-1; unclear D gene. V was shortened by 10 bases and J by 5 bases, with 11 bases between the two germline ends. The CDR3 is made up of 11 amino acids. The germline gives CDR1 MNHEY, CDR2 SVGAGI. CDR3 DNA: TGTGCCACCCTTAGGCGGACTGAAGCTTTCTTT. Translated, it gives CATLRRTEAFF.

In its sample, this clone was seen once. The gene calls are TRBV5-3 and TRBJ2-7, with 7 nucleotides matching TRBD2. TRBV5-3 is identified as an open reading frame with a role that is uncertain. This CDR3 region has 14 residues. J gave up 4 bases and V 0 bases, and 4 bases lay outside the gene matches. CDR3 region: CARSLEPSGYEQYF. The CDR3, as DNA: TGTGCCAGAAGCTTGGAGCCTAGCGGTTACGAGCAGTACTTC.

The chain recombines TRBV28 with TRBJ1-2; 7 nucleotides agree with TRBD1. Germline CDR1 MDHEN, CDR2 SYDVKM. This CDR3 is 15 amino acids long. The V segment lost 6 bases and the J segment 4 bases; nucleotides outside the gene matches: 11. The CDR3 region has the DNA TGTGCCAGCAGCACCGCAGGGGGATGGAGCTATGGCTACACCTTC. Protein: CASSTAGGWSYGYTF.

The rearrangement joins TRBV4-1 to TRBJ1-6; D not resolved. The CDR3 length is 12 residues. V was clipped by 9 bases and J by 7 bases, with 10 bases between them. Germline CDR1 MGHRA, CDR2 YSYEKL. CDR3 sequence: CASRDLNSPLHF. In DNA form, the CDR3 reads TGCGCCAGTCGGGATTTGAATTCACCCCTCCACTTT.

The genes are TRBV6-5 and TRBJ1-1; D unclear. The CDR3 has 14 amino acids. The germline V and J ends were trimmed by 0 bases and 4 bases, with 9 bases remaining between them. Germline V gene data show CDR1 as MNHEY and CDR2 as SVGAGI. CDR3 amino acids: CASSYSIGGTEAFF. CDR3 in DNA: TGTGCCAGCAGTTACTCGATAGGAGGCACTGAAGCTTTCTTT.

V and J are TRBV7-2 and TRBJ1-1, with D uncertain. The CDR3 consists of 12 residues. The ends were cut back, 5 bases at V and 4 bases at J, with 8 bases in the middle. The germline V gene has CDR1 SGHTA and CDR2 FQGNSA. The CDR3 reads CASSRGVTEAFF. The CDR3 DNA follows: TGTGCCAGCAGCCGAGGAGTCACTGAAGCTTTCTTT.

The chain links TRBV19 to TRBJ1-5; weak D call: TRBD1 (5 bases). V lost 4 bases, J lost 2 bases, and 12 bases lay in between. The CDR3 length is 15 residues. The germline CDR1 and CDR2 sequences are LNHDA and SQIVND (reference sequence). The CDR3 loop is CASSRGRAGNQPQHF. The CDR3 region has the DNA TGTGCCAGTAGTAGGGGCCGAGCCGGCAATCAGCCCCAGCATTTT.

The V and J genes are TRBV27 and TRBJ2-7; 7 bases are shared with TRBD1. Trimming took 5 bases from V and 6 from J; bases not matched to a gene: 7. There are 13 residues in the CDR3. Germline CDR1 is MNHEY and CDR2 is SMNVEV (reference sequence). CDR3 in amino acids: CASSPDRASEQYF. DNA of the CDR3: TGTGCCAGCAGTCCAGACAGGGCCTCCGAGCAGTACTTC.

In DNA form, the CDR3 reads TGTGCCAGCAGTTTATGGACTAGCGGGAAATCGGGCACCGGGGAGCTGTTTTTT. Residues: CASSLWTSGKSGTGELFF. The V gene is TRBV28, the J gene TRBJ2-2; TRBD2 matches at 11 bases. The CDR3 has 18 amino acids. Germline trimming cut 0 bases from V and 4 bases from J; bases unmatched to any gene: 7. CDR1 MDHEN and CDR2 SYDVKM come from the germline V gene.

V and J are TRBV4-1 and TRBJ2-7, with TRBD2 identical over 9 bases. Germline V gene sequence: CDR1 MGHRA, CDR2 YSYEKL. V gave up 0 bases and J gave up 7 bases; unmatched junction bases: 7. This CDR3 region has 15 residues. DNA of the CDR3: TGCGCCAGCAGCCAAGATGTAGCGGGAGTCCCAGAGCAGTACTTC. This sequence encodes CASSQDVAGVPEQYF.

The chain has TRBV6-5 and TRBJ2-7; a weak D match, TRBD2 (5 bases). Germline V gene lookup returns CDR1 MNHEY and CDR2 SVGAGI. The CDR3 contains 12 residues. The V end lost 4 bases, the J end lost 4 bases, and 8 bases lay between the germline ends. The CDR3 reads CASSSSPYEQYF. The CDR3 DNA reads TGTGCCAGCAGTTCTAGCCCATACGAGCAGTACTTC.

The V gene is TRBV11-2, the J gene TRBJ2-1, with D possibly matching TRBD2 (5 bases). This CDR3 is built from 15 residues. Per germline, CDR1 SGHAT and CDR2 FQNNGV. Trimming pared 3 bases from V and 6 bases from J, leaving 15 bases between. CDR3 protein: CASSFRLALSNEQFF. The CDR3 DNA reads TGTGCCAGCAGCTTCCGGCTAGCCCTATCCAATGAGCAGTTCTTC.

V is TRBV6-5 and J is TRBJ1-2; TRBD1 might be the D (6 bases). CDR3 length: 15 residues. Trimming shortened V by 6 bases and J by 2 bases, and 16 bases separated the two germline ends. The germline gives CDR1 MNHEY, CDR2 SVGAGI. The CDR3 nucleotides read TGTGCCAGCAGAGGTCAACAGGGCCAAAACTATGGCTACACCTTC. Encoded protein: CASRGQQGQNYGYTF.

This CDR3 reads CASSYSISGHEAFF. The CDR3 DNA reads as TGTGCCAGCAGTTACTCGATAAGTGGGCATGAAGCTTTCTTT. The chain carries TRBV6-5 and TRBJ1-1; no definite D call. V lost 0 bases and J 7 bases, leaving 12 bases between the germline ends. CDR1 and CDR2 from the germline V gene are MNHEY and SVGAGI. There are 14 residues in the CDR3.

The genes are TRBV18 and TRBJ2-6; D perhaps matches TRBD1 (5 bases). This CDR3 has 15 amino acids. Looked up from germline, CDR1 is KGHSH and CDR2 is LQKENI. Trimming left V 6 bases short and J 0 bases short, with 9 bases between. CDR3 in DNA: TGTGCCAGCTCTCCGGACATCTCTGGGGCCAACGTCCTGACTTTC. This encodes CASSPDISGANVLTF.

The CDR3 sequence is CASSEAGEGTEAFF. In DNA, the CDR3 is TGCGCCAGCAGTGAGGCAGGGGAGGGCACTGAAGCTTTCTTT. This rearrangement joins TRBV10-2 to TRBJ1-1, with D possibly TRBD1 on 6 matching bases. From germline, CDR1 is WSHSY and CDR2 SAAADI. The germline V and J ends were trimmed by 2 bases and 4 bases, with 11 bases remaining between them. This CDR3 comprises 14 residues.

The chain has TRBV6-5 and TRBJ1-6, with 8 positions matching TRBD1. The CDR3 has 15 residues. Germline CDR1 reads MNHEY; CDR2 reads SVGAGI. V was clipped by 3 bases and J by 9 bases; unmatched bases: 7. CDR3 loop: CASSYHDRGSSPLHF. The CDR3 DNA is TGTGCCAGCAGTTATCACGACAGGGGTAGTTCACCCCTCCACTTT.

The rearrangement uses TRBV11-2 and TRBJ2-7; the match to TRBD2 covers 15 bases. The CDR3 extends over 15 amino acids. Trimming cost V 3 bases and J 6 bases; bases outside gene matches: 3. The germline CDR1 and CDR2 sequences are SGHAT and FQNNGV. This CDR3 reads CASSFGTSGRFEQYF. The CDR3 coding sequence is TGTGCCAGCAGCTTCGGGACTAGCGGGAGGTTCGAGCAGTACTTC.

V and J are TRBV10-3 and TRBJ2-3, with D maybe TRBD1 (5 bases). The germline V gene has CDR1 ENHRY and CDR2 SYGVKD. Trimming pared 5 bases from V and 7 bases from J, leaving 10 bases between. This CDR3 has 12 residues. CDR3 coding DNA: TGTGCCATCAGTTTTCCAGGGTATACGCAGTATTTT. Amino acid sequence: CAISFPGYTQYF.

This chain uses TRBV28 with TRBJ2-3, with 8 bases matching TRBD2. Germline V gene sequence: CDR1 MDHEN, CDR2 SYDVKM. V was pared by 3 bases and J by 6 bases, with 5 bases of the junction left unmatched. The CDR3 is 14 amino acids. Here the CDR3 reads CASSLSGSFDTQYF. Written as DNA, the CDR3 is TGTGCCAGCAGTTTGAGCGGGAGCTTTGATACGCAGTATTTT.

The rearrangement uses TRBV2 and TRBJ2-7; a weak D match, TRBD1 (7 bases). Germline loops: CDR1 SNHLY, CDR2 FYNNEI. Trimming took 11 bases from V and 3 from J, leaving 11 bases between them. The CDR3 spans 11 residues. The CDR3 DNA reads TGTGCCGGAGGGACAGTCTACGAGCAGTACTTC. Its protein product is CAGGTVYEQYF.

In DNA, the CDR3 is TGTGCCAGCAGTAATACAGGGGGCCCACACTATGGCTACACCTTC. This encodes CASSNTGGPHYGYTF. The gene calls are TRBV7-2 and TRBJ1-2, with 9 bases aligning to TRBD1. Germline CDR1 is SGHTA and CDR2 is FQGNSA. There are 15 residues in the CDR3. V lost 6 bases to trimming and J lost 3 bases; unmatched junction nucleotides: 8.